A selection of T cell receptor beta chains follows, all from one sample in a study of T cells in Graves' hyperthyroidism and ophthalmopathy. MiXCR, applied by TCRdb to the multiplex PCR reads, yields one record per CDR3 protein. The repertoire holds 490,000 or so distinct CDR3 sequences, about 20% seen once, with about 49% in the top ten. The sequenced sample consisted of blood. These receptor sequences come from a woman in her seventies with Graves' ophthalmopathy. The conserved cysteine and the conserved F or W are not part of the CDR3 here.

j_call	v_call	cdr3_aa
TRBJ2-7	TRBV28	ASSSPETGESYEQY
TRBJ1-2	TRBV4-3	ASSLVGGMDYGYT
TRBJ2-3	TRBV2	ASRALAGTDTQY
TRBJ2-7	TRBV19	ASSSSRGGGAYEQY
TRBJ2-1	TRBV7-9	ASSLGVGLHFDEQF
TRBJ2-3	TRBV2	ASRGLALDTQY
TRBJ2-2	TRBV12-3/TRBV12-4	ASSIHYAVGGELF
TRBJ1-5	TRBV12-3/TRBV12-4	AGSFGGWNQPQH
TRBJ2-5	TRBV30	AWSVGGAAETQY
TRBJ2-2	TRBV28	ASRSSGQGLTGELF
TRBJ1-6	TRBV12-3/TRBV12-4	ASSASLASPLH
TRBJ2-5	TRBV7-2	ATLARQGRMY
TRBJ1-5	TRBV28	ASKRTGGTQPQH
TRBJ2-7	TRBV6-1	ASRAGSGLQYEQY
TRBJ2-1	TRBV11-2	ASSFMAGLSNEQF
TRBJ1-5	TRBV12-3/TRBV12-4	ASREGVAAINQPQH
TRBJ2-3	TRBV9	ASSVGGVRSTDTQY
TRBJ1-2	TRBV6-6	ASSYSRGILAGYT
TRBJ1-2	TRBV7-2	ASSRGIYASVYGYT
TRBJ1-2	TRBV6-6	ASGYSRGANYGYT
TRBJ2-5	TRBV6-2/TRBV6-3	ASSYPTGAVN
TRBJ1-5	TRBV12-3/TRBV12-4	ASSLEGTGVYSNQPQH
TRBJ2-1	TRBV12-3/TRBV12-4	ASLPTSGSKNKNEQF
TRBJ2-7	TRBV15	ATSKEMGPYEQY
TRBJ1-4	TRBV30	ALDRQLNEKLF
TRBJ2-1	TRBV6-2/TRBV6-3	ASTLTSGAIDGQF
TRBJ2-5	TRBV2	ASIREGTETQY
TRBJ2-7	TRBV5-1	ASSQLDRELPEQY
TRBJ1-3	TRBV5-4	ASSLRQGGIGNTIY
TRBJ2-7	TRBV7-2	ASSPGGAGRGYEQY
TRBJ1-1	TRBV20-1	SAIPGKEAF
TRBJ1-2	TRBV7-9	ASNYGTGLGYT
TRBJ2-7	TRBV4-1	ASSHPGQGAYEQY
TRBJ2-1	TRBV27	ASSPIAGVSNEQF
TRBJ2-2	TRBV6-1	ASSERGLAITGELF
TRBJ2-1	TRBV11-1	ASSLPSRNEQF
TRBJ2-7	TRBV5-1	ASRHGLADYEQY